Following are 20 T cell receptor beta chains from one sample sequenced in a study of cytomegalovirus exposure and HLA in healthy donors. This PCR relied on a set of 60 Vbeta primers and 13 Jbeta primers. Assay used: immunoSEQ multiplex PCR; TCRdb lists only in-frame clones, some missing. The sample carries approximately 41,000 clones, approximately 84% recorded once. The sample comprised PBMCs. These receptors originate from a man between 50 and 59 years old in good health and CMV-seronegative.

This chain connects TRBV11-3 to TRBJ2-1, with 13 bases identical to TRBD2. V dropped 5 bases and J dropped 9; count of bases not matched to a gene: 4. Per the germline V gene, CDR1 is SGHNT and CDR2 is YENEEA. CDR3 length: 14 amino acids. CDR3 loop: CASSRTSGSTEQFF. CDR3 DNA: TGTGCCAGCAGCCGGACTAGCGGGAGCACTGAGCAGTTCTTC.

V usage is TRBV28 and J usage is TRBJ1-2, with TRBD1 matching 10 bases. In germline, CDR1 is MDHEN, CDR2 SYDVKM. CDR3 length: 17 residues. The V and J ends lost 5 bases and 1 base, in that order; junction bases with no gene match: 10. The CDR3 DNA reads TGTGCCAGCAGTGGTTTTAGTCGGGACAGGGGTAACTATGGCTACACCTTC. Translating gives CASSGFSRDRGNYGYTF.

J is TRBJ2-1 and V is TRBV6-1; no clear D. Trimming stripped 6 bases from V and 7 bases from J, with 7 bases between. Germline V gene sequence: CDR1 MNHNS, CDR2 SASEGT. The CDR3 length is 11 residues. The CDR3 coding sequence is TGTGCCAGCAGAGAACTGAATGAGCAGTTCTTC. As protein: CASRELNEQFF.

This clone has only a few counts. The rearrangement links TRBV5-6 to TRBJ2-2, with D maybe TRBD1 (6 bases). V lost 4 bases and J lost 2, with 12 bases in between. The CDR3 length is 15 residues. In germline, CDR1 is SGHDT, CDR2 YYEEEE. CDR3 sequence: CASSIPGTNTGELFF. The CDR3 DNA is TGTGCCAGCAGCATCCCAGGGACAAACACCGGGGAGCTGTTTTTT.

The J gene is TRBJ1-1, the V gene TRBV12-5, with no clear D. This CDR3 is built from 15 residues. The germline V and J ends were trimmed by 0 bases and 1 base, with 9 bases remaining between them. Germline CDR1 LGHNT, CDR2 FRNRAP. The CDR3 spells CASGLVLSGNTEAFF. In nucleotides, the CDR3 is TGTGCTAGTGGTTTGGTACTGAGTGGGAACACTGAAGCTTTCTTT.

This chain joins TRBV7-8 and TRBJ2-7; 7 nucleotides match TRBD2. Per the germline V gene, CDR1 is SGHVS and CDR2 is FQNEAQ. The CDR3 runs to 19 residues. Trimming at V came to 1 base and at J to 4 bases, leaving 19 bases not matched to a gene. This CDR3 reads CASSLDLAGAGLSRYEQYF. The CDR3 nucleotides are TGTGCCAGCAGCTTAGATTTGGCGGGAGCGGGGTTATCAAGATACGAGCAGTACTTC.

In this sample, this clone is medium-sized (0.01 to 0.1%). The rearrangement links TRBV4-3 to TRBJ1-2; no reliable D call. There are 15 residues in the CDR3. V lost 0 bases and J lost 4, with 12 bases in between. Germline V lookup: CDR1 LGHNA, CDR2 YSLEER. CDR3 DNA: TGCGCCAGCAGCCAAGATGAGGCCAAAACCTATGGCTACACCTTC. This encodes CASSQDEAKTYGYTF.

This chain uses TRBV2 with TRBJ2-7, with D unclear. Germline values: CDR1 SNHLY, CDR2 FYNNEI. The CDR3 extends over 11 amino acids. V was clipped by 4 bases and J by 2 bases, with 3 bases between them. In nucleotides, the CDR3 is TGTGCCAGCAGTGTAGCCTACGAGCAGTACTTC. Translating gives CASSVAYEQYF. The full variable domain, with the rest looked up from reference TRBV2 and TRBJ2-7, is EPEVTQTPSHQVTQMGQEVILRCVPISNHLYFYWYRQILGQKVEFLVSFYNNEISEKSEIFDDQFSVERPDGSNFTLKIRSTKLEDSAMYFCASSVAYEQYFGPGTRLTVT.

The CDR3 protein is CATGQGRGYTF. DNA of the CDR3: TGTGCCACCGGACAGGGTCGGGGCTACACCTTC. V is TRBV2 and J is TRBJ1-2; 8 nucleotides line up with TRBD1. The germline gives CDR1 SNHLY, CDR2 FYNNEI. The CDR3 spans 11 residues. V shed 10 bases and J 8 bases; nucleotides not matched to a gene: 6.

The chain uses TRBV5-5 and TRBJ2-1; 10 nucleotides line up with TRBD2. The germline V gene encodes CDR1 SGHKS and CDR2 YYEKEE (reference sequence). V trimming: 4 bases; J trimming: 0 bases; junction bases outside the gene matches: 4. The CDR3 is 16 residues long. For the CDR3, the DNA is TGTGCCAGCAGCGCGGGACTAGCGAGCTCCTACAATGAGCAGTTCTTC. Amino acids: CASSAGLASSYNEQFF.

The CDR3 protein is CASSLDRSNARELFF. The CDR3 nucleotides read TGTGCCAGCAGTTTAGACAGGTCGAATGCCAGGGAGCTGTTTTTT. The rearrangement joins TRBV2 to TRBJ2-2; D perhaps matches TRBD1 (6 bases). The length of the CDR3 is 15 residues. Trimming pared 5 bases from V and 9 bases from J, leaving 19 bases between. From germline, CDR1 is SNHLY and CDR2 FYNNEI.

The J gene is TRBJ1-1, the V gene TRBV30, with unresolved D. This CDR3 has 11 residues. Germline V CDR1 and CDR2: GTSNPN, SVGIG (reference sequence). Deletions cut 0 bases from V and 7 bases from J, with 6 bases between. CDR3 DNA sequence: TGTGCCTGGAGTGTAATGTATGAAGCTTTCTTT. This translates into CAWSVMYEAFF. Based on the CDR3 plus reference TRBV30 and TRBJ1-1, the full variable domain is SQTIHQWPATLVQPVGSPLSLECTVEGTSNPNLYWYRQAAGRGLQLLFYSVGIGQISSEVPQNLSASRPQDRQFILSSKKLLLSDSGFYLCAWSVMYEAFFGQGTRLTVV.

DNA of the CDR3: TGTGCCAGCAGCGGCACTACTAACTACGAGCAGTACTTC. This codes for CASSGTTNYEQYF. The rearrangement uses TRBV5-6 and TRBJ2-7; D ambiguous. This CDR3 has 13 amino acids. Germline V lookup: CDR1 SGHDT, CDR2 YYEEEE. Trimming left V 4 bases short and J 3 bases short, with 11 bases between.

The chain links TRBV6-5 to TRBJ1-3, with D hard to call. V shed 6 bases and J shed 0 bases, with 6 bases lying between them. CDR1 and CDR2 (germline): MNHEY, SVGAGI. The CDR3 length is 13 residues. The CDR3 DNA sequence: TGTGCCAGCAGGCGAGACTCTGGAAACACCATATATTTT. Protein sequence: CASRRDSGNTIYF.

The chain has TRBV28 and TRBJ1-6; 10 bases align to TRBD1. The CDR3 consists of 14 residues. After removal of 5 bases from V and 6 bases from J, the junction contained 1 base not matched to a gene. Germline CDR1 reads MDHEN; CDR2 reads SYDVKM. DNA of the CDR3: TGTGCCAGCAGTCGGACAGGGGGTAATTCACCCCTCCACTTT. Translation: CASSRTGGNSPLHF. Variable domain in full (rest from reference TRBV28 and TRBJ1-6): DVKVTQSSRYLVKRTGEKVFLECVQDMDHENMFWYRQDPGLGLRLIYFSYDVKMKEKGDIPEGYSVSREKKERFSLILESASTNQTSMYLCASSRTGGNSPLHFGNGTRLTVT.

The chain has TRBV4-1 and TRBJ2-5; D is uncertain. Between the trimmed V and J ends, which lost 0 bases and 5 bases, there was a span of 13 bases. Per germline, CDR1 MGHRA and CDR2 YSYEKL. The CDR3 is 15 residues long. The CDR3 loop is CASSQDQAAMETQYF. As DNA, the CDR3 is TGCGCCAGCAGCCAAGATCAGGCTGCTATGGAGACCCAGTACTTC.

The genes are TRBV5-5 and TRBJ2-2, with 8 bases lining up with TRBD1. The ends lost 5 bases at V and 1 base at J; junction bases unmatched: 4. Germline V gene sequence: CDR1 SGHKS, CDR2 YYEKEE (reference sequence). The CDR3 contains 15 residues. CDR3 region: CASRPDRGNTGELFF. DNA for the CDR3: TGTGCCAGCAGGCCAGACAGGGGGAACACCGGGGAGCTGTTTTTT.

V usage is TRBV7-2 and J usage is TRBJ2-5; 10 nucleotides match TRBD2. The J call is in doubt because the DNA end fits TRBJ2-7 better. The CDR3 length is 16 residues. In germline, CDR1 is SGHTA, CDR2 FQGNSA. In DNA form, the CDR3 reads TGTGCCAGCAGCTTAGACTTAGCGGGAGGCTCCTACGAGCAGTACTTC. Translation gives CASSLDLAGGSYEQYF.

In the case of this clone: A read error may account for a junction end that differs from germline. The V call is TRBV7-9, the J call TRBJ2-2, with D possibly TRBD1 on 6 matching bases. The CDR3 loop spans 15 amino acids. Per germline, CDR1 SEHNR and CDR2 FQNEAQ (reference sequence). The CDR3 loop reads CSSSRVWTVTGELFF. CDR3 DNA sequence: TGTTCCAGCAGCCGGGTGTGGACAGTCACCGGGGAGCTGTTTTTT. Together with reference TRBV7-9 and TRBJ2-2, the CDR3 gives the full variable domain: DTGVSQNPRHKITKRGQNVTFRCDPISEHNRLYWYRQTLGQGPEFLTYFQNEAQLEKSRLLSDRFSAERPKGSFSTLEIQRTEQGDSAMYLCSSSRVWTVTGELFFGEGSRLTVL.

The gene calls are TRBV11-1 and TRBJ1-1; possible D gene TRBD1, 5 bases. The CDR3 is 13 residues long. V gave up 2 bases and J gave up 4 bases, with 8 bases separating them. Germline V gene lookup returns CDR1 SGHAT and CDR2 FQDESV (reference sequence). CDR3 nucleotides: TGTGCCAGCAGCTTAAGGGGTGGCACTGAAGCTTTCTTT. It encodes CASSLRGGTEAFF.